This T cell receptor beta chain is from a study of OX40 agonist ivuxolimab in advanced cancers. Study-wide background: Participants averaged roughly 60 years of age (range about 23 to 80) and were around 85% male. Prior checkpoint blockade (anti-PD-1, anti-PD-L1 or anti-CTLA-4) was permitted; 35% to 50% had it.

Germline V gene sequence: CDR1 SGHDN, CDR2 FVKESK. V lost 2 bases, J lost 5 bases, and 9 bases lay in between. The CDR3 totals 14 residues. As to this clone: Its antigen is not known.

TCRdb's copy holds only in-frame clones and misses some; the assay was immunoSEQ multiplex PCR. Here the sample spans approximately 19,000 clones, about 92% being singletons. Findings and caveats of the study: CD4+ and CD8+ blood T cells expanded clonally by week 6 at 0.1 to 3.0 mg/kg.

This sequence was found in an adult with an advanced solid tumor such as melanoma, head and neck, liver or kidney cancer. Specimen: CD4+ or CD8+ T cells sorted from blood, collected in a trial of the OX40 agonist ivuxolimab. The V and J genes are TRBV14 and TRBJ2-2; D not certain. For the CDR3, the DNA is TGTGCCAGCAGCCAATTTTTAGGGACCGGGGAGCTGTTTTTT. It yields the protein CASSQFLGTGELFF. Supplemented by reference TRBV14 and TRBJ2-2, the full variable domain reads EAGVTQFPSHSVIEKGQTVTLRCDPISGHDNLYWYRRVMGKEIKFLLHFVKESKQDESGMPNNRFLAERTGGTYSTLKVQPAELEDSGVYFCASSQFLGTGELFFGEGSRLTVL.